These 13 T cell receptor beta chains share one sample of origin, sequenced in a study of technical replicates of blood from four donors. Clones were read by immunoSEQ multiplex PCR, and TCRdb kept only the in-frame ones, dropping some. The sample yields 90,000 or so clones, approximately 95% seen once. The sequencing sample was made of T cells isolated from PBMCs. Receptors originate from a human donor in good health.

The gene calls are TRBV2 and TRBJ2-3; 7 bases map to TRBD2. This CDR3 is built from 14 residues. Germline V gives CDR1 SNHLY, CDR2 FYNNEI. V was pared by 8 bases and J by 2 bases, with 7 bases of the junction left unmatched. The CDR3 loop is CASCRAGVTDTQYF. The CDR3 coding sequence is TGTGCCAGCTGTAGGGCGGGGGTCACAGATACGCAGTATTTT.

The chain employs TRBV7-9 and TRBJ1-5; TRBD1 matches at 7 bases. The V gene end was trimmed by 1 base and the J gene end by 0 bases; junction bases not matched to a gene: 6. From germline, CDR1 is SEHNR and CDR2 FQNEAQ (reference sequence). There are 17 residues in the CDR3. CDR3 sequence reads: CASSLGQGDFSNQPQHF. DNA of the CDR3: TGTGCCAGCAGCTTAGGACAGGGTGATTTTAGCAATCAGCCCCAGCATTTT.

This rearrangement joins TRBV28 to TRBJ2-3, with 9 positions matching TRBD1. This CDR3 contains 18 residues. Germline V CDR1 and CDR2: MDHEN, SYDVKM. J was trimmed by 2 bases and V by 4 bases; bases with no gene match: 13. The CDR3 sequence: CASSCRDRVCKLTDTQYF. DNA for the CDR3: TGTGCCAGCAGTTGCCGGGACAGGGTCTGTAAGCTCACAGATACGCAGTATTTT.

The V gene is TRBV18, the J gene TRBJ1-1; 11 bases are shared with TRBD1. V was clipped by 3 bases and J by 2 bases; unmatched bases: 2. From germline, CDR1 is KGHSH and CDR2 LQKENI. The CDR3 sequence is 15 residues long. The CDR3 nucleotides read TGTGCCAGCTCACCCTGGACAGGGGGCAACACTGAAGCTTTCTTT. Translated: CASSPWTGGNTEAFF.

This clone was recorded only once. The V call is TRBV2, the J call TRBJ2-3, with D possibly TRBD2 on 5 matching bases. With 7 bases removed from V and 2 bases from J, the gap between germline ends came to 10 bases. This CDR3 comprises 13 residues. Germline V CDR1 and CDR2: SNHLY, FYNNEI. DNA of the CDR3: TGTGCCAGCAACCTGCGGGCCACAGATACGCAGTATTTT. Translation: CASNLRATDTQYF.

The chain recombines TRBV28 with TRBJ2-7; 9 bases agree with TRBD1. V dropped 6 bases and J dropped 7; count of bases not matched to a gene: 7. The CDR3 is made up of 13 amino acids. Germline CDR1 reads MDHEN; CDR2 reads SYDVKM. The CDR3 loop reads CASRTGGSLEQYF. Here the CDR3 DNA reads TGTGCCAGCAGAACAGGGGGCTCACTAGAGCAGTACTTC.

The chain carries TRBV7-8 and TRBJ1-1; D is uncertain. CDR3 length: 13 amino acids. The V and J ends lost 4 bases and 4 bases respectively, with 10 bases between them. CDR1 and CDR2 from the germline V gene are SGHVS and FQNEAQ. The CDR3 DNA reads TGTGCCAGCAGCTCCTCCACGAGCACTGAAGCTTTCTTT. It codes for CASSSSTSTEAFF.

The chain combines TRBV27 with TRBJ2-7, with TRBD1 matching 9 bases. With 6 bases clipped from V and 4 bases from J, the junction kept 10 bases outside the gene matches. The germline CDR1 and CDR2 sequences are MNHEY and SMNVEV (reference sequence). This CDR3 spans 15 amino acids. CDR3 DNA: TGTGCCAGCAGACTTACCGGGACAGGGCTTTACGAGCAGTACTTC. Protein sequence: CASRLTGTGLYEQYF.

The rearrangement uses TRBV6-5 and TRBJ2-7; D perhaps matches TRBD2 (7 bases). Trimming removed 6 bases from V and 3 bases from J, with 15 bases in between. The CDR3 extends over 14 amino acids. Germline CDR1 and CDR2: MNHEY and SVGAGI. Here the CDR3 reads CASRGREGDYEQYF. In nucleotides, the CDR3 is TGTGCCAGCAGGGGGAGGGAGGGGGACTACGAGCAGTACTTC.

The chain has TRBV25-1 and TRBJ2-5; 11 bases are shared with TRBD2. The V segment lost 1 base and the J segment 4 bases; nucleotides outside the gene matches: 11. The CDR3 has 18 amino acids. In germline, CDR1 is MGHDK, CDR2 SYGVNS. CDR3 nucleotides: TGTGCCAGCAGTGAATCTTTTACGGCTAGCGGGAGGTTAGAGACCCAGTACTTC. Encoded protein: CASSESFTASGRLETQYF.

The chain links TRBV14 to TRBJ2-2, with TRBD1 identical over 10 bases. Germline V gene sequence: CDR1 SGHDN, CDR2 FVKESK. The CDR3 runs 18 residues. V dropped 4 bases and J dropped 6; count of bases not matched to a gene: 14. The CDR3 loop is CASSREFGTGAFSGELFF. The CDR3 bases are TGTGCCAGCAGCCGAGAATTTGGGACAGGGGCTTTTTCCGGGGAGCTGTTTTTT.

The chain couples TRBV6-1 to TRBJ1-3; D call uncertain. CDR1 and CDR2 from the germline V gene are MNHNS and SASEGT. The CDR3 sequence is 12 residues long. Trimming pared 1 base from V and 10 bases from J, leaving 8 bases between. The CDR3 DNA sequence: TGTGCCAGCAGTGAAGAGAGGAGGACCATATATTTT. Encoded protein: CASSEERRTIYF.

This chain links TRBV30 with TRBJ2-1; 12 positions agree with TRBD2. The V gene end was trimmed by 8 bases and the J gene end by 7 bases; junction bases not matched to a gene: 12. Germline V gene data show CDR1 as GTSNPN and CDR2 as SVGIG (reference sequence). This CDR3 comprises 15 residues. The CDR3 region is CAGGILAGGSNEQFF. Here the CDR3 DNA reads TGTGCCGGGGGTATACTAGCGGGAGGAAGTAATGAGCAGTTCTTC.